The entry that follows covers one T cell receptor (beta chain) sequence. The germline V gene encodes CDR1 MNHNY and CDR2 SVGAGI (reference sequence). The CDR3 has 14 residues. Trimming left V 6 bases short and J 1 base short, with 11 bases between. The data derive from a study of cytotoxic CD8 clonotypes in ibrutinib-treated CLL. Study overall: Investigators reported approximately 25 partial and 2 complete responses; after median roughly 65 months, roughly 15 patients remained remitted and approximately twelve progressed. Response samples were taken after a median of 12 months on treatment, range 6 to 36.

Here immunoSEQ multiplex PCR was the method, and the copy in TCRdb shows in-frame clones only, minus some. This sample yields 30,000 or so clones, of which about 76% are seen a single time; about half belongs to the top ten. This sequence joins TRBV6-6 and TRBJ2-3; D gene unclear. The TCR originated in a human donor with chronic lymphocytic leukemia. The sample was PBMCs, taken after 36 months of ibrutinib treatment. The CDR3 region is CASSIQSGTDTQYF. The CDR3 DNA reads TGTGCCAGCAGCATACAGTCTGGCACAGATACGCAGTATTTT.